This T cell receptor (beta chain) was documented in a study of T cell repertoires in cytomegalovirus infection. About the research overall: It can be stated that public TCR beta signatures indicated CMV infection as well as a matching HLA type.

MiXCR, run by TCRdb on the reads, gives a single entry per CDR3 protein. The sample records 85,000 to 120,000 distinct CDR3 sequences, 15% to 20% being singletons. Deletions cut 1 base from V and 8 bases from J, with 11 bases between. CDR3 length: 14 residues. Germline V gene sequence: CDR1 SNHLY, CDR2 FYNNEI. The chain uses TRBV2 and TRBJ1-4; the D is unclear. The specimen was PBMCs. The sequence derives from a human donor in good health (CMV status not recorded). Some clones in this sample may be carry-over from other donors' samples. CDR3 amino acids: CASSEERLGEKLFF. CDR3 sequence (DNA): TGTGCCAGCAGTGAAGAAAGGTTAGGCGAAAAACTGTTTTTT.